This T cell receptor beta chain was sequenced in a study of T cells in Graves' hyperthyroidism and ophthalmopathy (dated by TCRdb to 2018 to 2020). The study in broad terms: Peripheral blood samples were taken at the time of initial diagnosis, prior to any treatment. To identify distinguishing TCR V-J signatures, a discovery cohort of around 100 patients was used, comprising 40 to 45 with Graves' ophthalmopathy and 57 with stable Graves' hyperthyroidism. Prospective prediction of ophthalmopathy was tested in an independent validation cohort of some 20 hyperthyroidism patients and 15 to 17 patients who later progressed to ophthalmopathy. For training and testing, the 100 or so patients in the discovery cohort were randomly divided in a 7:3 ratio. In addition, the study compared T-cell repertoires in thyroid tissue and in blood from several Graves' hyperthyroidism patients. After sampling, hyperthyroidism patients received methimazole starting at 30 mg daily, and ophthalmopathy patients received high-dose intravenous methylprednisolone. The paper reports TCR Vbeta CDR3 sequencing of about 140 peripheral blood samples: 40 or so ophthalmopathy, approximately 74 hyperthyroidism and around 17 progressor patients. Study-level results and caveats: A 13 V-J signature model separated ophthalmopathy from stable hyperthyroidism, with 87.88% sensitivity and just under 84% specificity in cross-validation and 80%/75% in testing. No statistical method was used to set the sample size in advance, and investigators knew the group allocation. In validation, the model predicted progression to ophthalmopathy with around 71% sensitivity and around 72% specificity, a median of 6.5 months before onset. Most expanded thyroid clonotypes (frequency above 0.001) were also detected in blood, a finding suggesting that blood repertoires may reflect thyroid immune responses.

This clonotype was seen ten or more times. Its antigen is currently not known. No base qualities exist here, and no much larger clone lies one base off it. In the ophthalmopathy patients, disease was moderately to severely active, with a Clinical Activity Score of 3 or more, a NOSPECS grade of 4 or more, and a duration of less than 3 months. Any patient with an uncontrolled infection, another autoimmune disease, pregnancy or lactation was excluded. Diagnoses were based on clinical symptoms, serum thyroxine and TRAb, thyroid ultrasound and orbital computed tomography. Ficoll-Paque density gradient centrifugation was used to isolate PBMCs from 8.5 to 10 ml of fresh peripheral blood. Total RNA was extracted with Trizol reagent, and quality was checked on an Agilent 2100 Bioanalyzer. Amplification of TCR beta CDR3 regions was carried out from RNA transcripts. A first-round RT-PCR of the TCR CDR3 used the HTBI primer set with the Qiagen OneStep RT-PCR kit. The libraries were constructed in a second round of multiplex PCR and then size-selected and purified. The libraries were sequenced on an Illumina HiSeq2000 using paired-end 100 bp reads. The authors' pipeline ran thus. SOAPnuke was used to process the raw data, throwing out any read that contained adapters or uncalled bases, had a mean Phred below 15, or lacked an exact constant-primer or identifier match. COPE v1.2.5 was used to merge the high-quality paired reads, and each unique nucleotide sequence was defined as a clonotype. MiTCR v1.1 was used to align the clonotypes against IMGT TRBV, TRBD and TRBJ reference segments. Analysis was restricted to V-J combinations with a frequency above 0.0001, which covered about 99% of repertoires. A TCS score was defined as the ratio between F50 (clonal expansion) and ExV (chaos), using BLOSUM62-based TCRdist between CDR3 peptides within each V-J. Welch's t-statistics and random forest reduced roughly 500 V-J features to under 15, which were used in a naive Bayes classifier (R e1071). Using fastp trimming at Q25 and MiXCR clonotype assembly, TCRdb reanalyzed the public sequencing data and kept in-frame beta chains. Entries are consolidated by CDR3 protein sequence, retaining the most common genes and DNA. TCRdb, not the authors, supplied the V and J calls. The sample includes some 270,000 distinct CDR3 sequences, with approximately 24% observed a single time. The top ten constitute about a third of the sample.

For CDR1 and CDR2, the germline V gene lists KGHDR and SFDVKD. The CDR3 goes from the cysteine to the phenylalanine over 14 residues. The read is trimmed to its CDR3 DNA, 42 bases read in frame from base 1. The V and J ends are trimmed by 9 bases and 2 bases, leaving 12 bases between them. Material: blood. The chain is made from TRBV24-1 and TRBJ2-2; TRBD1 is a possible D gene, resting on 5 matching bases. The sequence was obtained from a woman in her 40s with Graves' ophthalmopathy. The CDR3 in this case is CATSSRVNTGELFF. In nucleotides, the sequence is TGTGCCACCTCGTCCAGGGTAAACACCGGGGAGCTGTTTTTT.